This T cell receptor (beta chain) emerged from a study of OX40 agonist ivuxolimab in advanced cancers. The CDR3 length is 16 residues. The germline V gene encodes CDR1 MNHNY and CDR2 SVGAGI (reference sequence). After removal of 6 bases from V and 0 bases from J, the junction contained 9 bases not matched to a gene. Sequenced by immunoSEQ multiplex PCR; TCRdb stores in-frame clones only, minus some. Among 90,000 to 120,000 clones, approximately 90% were seen once, and the ten largest hold roughly 1.1%. Sequencing used CD4+ or CD8+ T cells sorted from blood, obtained in a trial of the OX40 agonist ivuxolimab. This receptor was taken from an adult with an advanced solid tumor such as melanoma, head and neck, liver or kidney cancer. The J gene is TRBJ1-2, the V gene TRBV6-6; 8 bases line up with TRBD1. The CDR3 bases are TGTGCCAGCAGCTTCAGGGGGCAGGGGTCTAACTATGGCTACACCTTC. Protein product: CASSFRGQGSNYGYTF.